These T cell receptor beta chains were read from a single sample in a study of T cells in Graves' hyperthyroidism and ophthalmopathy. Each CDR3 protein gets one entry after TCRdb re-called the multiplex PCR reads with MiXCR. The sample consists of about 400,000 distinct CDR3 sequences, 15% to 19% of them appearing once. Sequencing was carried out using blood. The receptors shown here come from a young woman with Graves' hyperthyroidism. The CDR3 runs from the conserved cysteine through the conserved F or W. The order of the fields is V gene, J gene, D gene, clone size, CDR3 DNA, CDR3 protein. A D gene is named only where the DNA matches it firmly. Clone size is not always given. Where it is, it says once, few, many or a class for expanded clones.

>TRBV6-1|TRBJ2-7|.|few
TGTGCCAGCAGCCGAGGTTCGGGAGAGCAGTACTTC
CASSRGSGEQYF
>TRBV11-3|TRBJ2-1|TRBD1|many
TGTGCCAGCAGCTCAGCAGGGGGTGAGCAGTTCTTC
CASSSAGGEQFF
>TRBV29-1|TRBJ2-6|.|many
TGCAGCGTTTTTAGCAGGGGGGTCTACTCTGGGGCCAACGTCCTGACTTTC
CSVFSRGVYSGANVLTF
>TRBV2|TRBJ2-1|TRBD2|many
TGTGCCAGCAGGTTGACTAGCGGGAACAATGAGCAGTTCTTC
CASRLTSGNNEQFF
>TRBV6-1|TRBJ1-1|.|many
TGTGCCAGCAGTGAAGCCGGGGGCGGGGGCACTGAAGCTTTCTTT
CASSEAGGGGTEAFF
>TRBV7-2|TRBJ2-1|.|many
TGTGCCAGCAGCTTAGCGGGAGTAACCTACAATGAGCAGTTCTTC
CASSLAGVTYNEQFF
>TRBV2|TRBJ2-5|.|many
TGTGCCAGCAGTTCGGACCGCACTCGTGAGACCCAGTACTTC
CASSSDRTRETQYF
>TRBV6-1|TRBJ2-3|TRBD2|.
TGTGCCAGCAGTGAACTAGCGGGGGGGCCAGATACGCAGTGTTTT
CASSELAGGPDTQCF
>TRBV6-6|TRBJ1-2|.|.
TGTGCCAGCAGTTACGGGTCAGGGTGGGCCTATGGCTACACCTTC
CASSYGSGWAYGYTF
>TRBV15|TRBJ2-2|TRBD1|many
TGTGCCACCAGCAGCCGGGACAGGGTCGCCGGGGAGCTGTTTTTT
CATSSRDRVAGELFF
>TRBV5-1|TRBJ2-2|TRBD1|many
TGCGCCAGCAGCATCCGGGACAGGACACCCACCGGGGAGCTGTTTTTT
CASSIRDRTPTGELFF
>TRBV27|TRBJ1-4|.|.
TGTGCCAGCAGTTTATCGCCGGGGACCGGAGAAAAACTGTTTTTT
CASSLSPGTGEKLFF
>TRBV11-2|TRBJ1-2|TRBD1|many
TGTGCCAGCAGCTTACTTCCGGGACAGGGAAACTATGGCTACACCTTC
CASSLLPGQGNYGYTF
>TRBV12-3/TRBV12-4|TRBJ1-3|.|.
TGTGCCAGCAGTTTCCCCATCCCCTCTGGAAACACCATATATTTT
CASSFPIPSGNTIYF
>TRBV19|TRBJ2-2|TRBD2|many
TGTGCCAGTAGTTGGCTACAAGCGGGAGCGATCGGGGAGCTGTTTTTT
CASSWLQAGAIGELFF
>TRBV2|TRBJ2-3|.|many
TGTGCCAGCAGGCTCAGCGGGACACTCACAGATACGCAGTATTTT
CASRLSGTLTDTQYF
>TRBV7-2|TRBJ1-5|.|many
TGTGCCAGCAGCCCGAGACCCAATCAGCCCCAGCATTTT
CASSPRPNQPQHF
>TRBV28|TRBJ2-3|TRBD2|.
TGTGCCAGCAGTTTCCGCATTGGGACTAGCGGGATGATTCAAGATACAGATACGCAGTATTTT
CASSFRIGTSGMIQDTDTQYF
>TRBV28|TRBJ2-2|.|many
TGTGCCAGCAGTTCGCGCTTGGGCGGGGAGCTGTTTTTT
CASSSRLGGELFF
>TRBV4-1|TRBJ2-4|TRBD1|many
TGCGCCAGCAGCCAAGACCCGGGACAGGTGCGAAACATTCAGTACTTC
CASSQDPGQVRNIQYF
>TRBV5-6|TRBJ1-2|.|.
TGTGCCAGCAGCTTGGGACCGAAGACTAACTATGGCTACACCTTC
CASSLGPKTNYGYTF
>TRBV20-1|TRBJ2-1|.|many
TGCAGTGCTACGGCGTTCCAGGGGGGTCTCAATAAGCAGTTCTTC
CSATAFQGGLNKQFF
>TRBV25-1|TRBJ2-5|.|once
TGTGCCATCAGTGAATTAGGAACGACCCAGTACTTC
CAISELGTTQYF
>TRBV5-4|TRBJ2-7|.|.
TGTGCCAGCAGCTTGTGGTCGAACGAGCAGTACTTC
CASSLWSNEQYF
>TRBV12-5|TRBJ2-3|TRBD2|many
TGTGCTAGTGGTCCCCCCCAAATGGGGGGGGGCACAGATACGCAGTATTTT
CASGPPQMGGGTDTQYF
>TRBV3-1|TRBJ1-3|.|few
TGTGCCAGCAGCCCCCCCGGGGGGGGCGGTGGAAACACCATATATTTT
CASSPPGGGGGNTIYF
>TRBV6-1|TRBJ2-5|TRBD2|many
TGTGCCAGCAGTGAATCGCGGGGGTGGGAGACCCAGTACTTC
CASSESRGWETQYF
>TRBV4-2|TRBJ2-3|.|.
TGTGCCAGCAGCCAAGACGGCAGCCCCTTGCAGTATTTT
CASSQDGSPLQYF
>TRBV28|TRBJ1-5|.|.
TGTGCCAGCAGTGGGCAGCCCCAGCATTTT
CASSGQPQHF
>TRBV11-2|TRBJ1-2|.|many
TGTGCCAGCAGCTTAGATCTAGGTAGAGATGGCTACACCTTC
CASSLDLGRDGYTF
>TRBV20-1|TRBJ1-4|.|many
TGCAGTTCCCTTACTCAGGGCGGTGAAAAACTGTTTTTT
CSSLTQGGEKLFF
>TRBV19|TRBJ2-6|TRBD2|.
TGTGCCAGTAGCCCATACCGACTAGCTACTGAGGCCAACGTCCTGACTTTC
CASSPYRLATEANVLTF